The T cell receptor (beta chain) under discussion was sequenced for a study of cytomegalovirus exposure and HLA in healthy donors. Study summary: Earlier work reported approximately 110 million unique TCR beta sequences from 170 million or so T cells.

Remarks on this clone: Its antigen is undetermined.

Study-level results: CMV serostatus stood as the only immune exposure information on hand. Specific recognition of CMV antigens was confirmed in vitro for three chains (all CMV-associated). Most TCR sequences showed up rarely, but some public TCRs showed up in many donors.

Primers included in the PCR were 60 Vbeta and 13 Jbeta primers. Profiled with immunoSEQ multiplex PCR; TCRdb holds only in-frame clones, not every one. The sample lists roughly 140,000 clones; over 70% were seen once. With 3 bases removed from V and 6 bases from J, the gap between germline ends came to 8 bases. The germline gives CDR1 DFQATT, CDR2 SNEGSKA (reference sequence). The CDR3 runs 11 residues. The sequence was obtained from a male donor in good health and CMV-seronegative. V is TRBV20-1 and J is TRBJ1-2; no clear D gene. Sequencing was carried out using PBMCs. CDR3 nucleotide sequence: TGCAGTGCTAGCCATGGGCATGGCTACACCTTC. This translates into CSASHGHGYTF.